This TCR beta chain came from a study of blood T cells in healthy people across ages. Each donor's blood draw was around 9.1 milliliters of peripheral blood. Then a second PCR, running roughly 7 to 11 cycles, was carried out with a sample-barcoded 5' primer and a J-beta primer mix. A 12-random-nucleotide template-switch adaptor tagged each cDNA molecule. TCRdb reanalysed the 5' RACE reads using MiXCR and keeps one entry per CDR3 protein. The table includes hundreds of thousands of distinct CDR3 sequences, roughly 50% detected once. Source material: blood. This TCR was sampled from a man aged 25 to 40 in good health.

In DNA, the CDR3 is TGCGCCAGCTCCCGGGGGGGGAGCTCCTACAATGAGCAGTTCTTC. Amino acid sequence: CASSRGGSSYNEQFF. The gene calls are TRBV5-1 and TRBJ2-1; TRBD2 agrees at 8 bases. This CDR3 has 15 amino acids. V was pared by 7 bases and J by 0 bases, with 6 bases of the junction left unmatched. Germline V lookup: CDR1 SGHRS, CDR2 YFSETQ.